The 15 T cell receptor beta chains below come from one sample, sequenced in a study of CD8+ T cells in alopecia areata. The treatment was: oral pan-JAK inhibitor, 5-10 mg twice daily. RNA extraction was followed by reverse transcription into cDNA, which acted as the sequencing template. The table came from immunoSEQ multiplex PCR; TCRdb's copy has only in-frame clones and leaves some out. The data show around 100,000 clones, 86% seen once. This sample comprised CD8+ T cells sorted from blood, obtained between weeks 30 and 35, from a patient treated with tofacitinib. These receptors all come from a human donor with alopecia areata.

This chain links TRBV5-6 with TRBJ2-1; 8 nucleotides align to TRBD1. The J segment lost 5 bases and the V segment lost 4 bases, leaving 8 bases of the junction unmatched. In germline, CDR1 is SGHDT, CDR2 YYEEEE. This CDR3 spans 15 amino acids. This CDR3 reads CASSGGGTGNNEQFF. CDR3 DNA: TGTGCCAGCAGCGGTGGTGGGACAGGTAACAATGAGCAGTTCTTC.

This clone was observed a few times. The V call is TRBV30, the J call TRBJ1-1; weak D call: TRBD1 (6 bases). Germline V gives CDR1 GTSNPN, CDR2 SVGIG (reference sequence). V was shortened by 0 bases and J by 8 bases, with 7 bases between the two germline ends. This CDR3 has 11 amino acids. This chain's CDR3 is CAWSVGAEAFF. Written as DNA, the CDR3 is TGTGCCTGGAGTGTGGGGGCAGAAGCTTTCTTT.

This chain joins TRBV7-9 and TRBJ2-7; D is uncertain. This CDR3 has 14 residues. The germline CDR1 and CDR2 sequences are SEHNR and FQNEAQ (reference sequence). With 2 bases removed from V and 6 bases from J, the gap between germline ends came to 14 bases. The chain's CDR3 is CASSLSLGFGEQYF. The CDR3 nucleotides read TGTGCCAGCAGCTTAAGTCTCGGGTTCGGCGAGCAGTACTTC.

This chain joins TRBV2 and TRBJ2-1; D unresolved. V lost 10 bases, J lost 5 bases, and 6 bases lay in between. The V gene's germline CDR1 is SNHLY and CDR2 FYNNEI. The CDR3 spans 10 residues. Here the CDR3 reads CAISDNEQFF. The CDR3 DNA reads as TGTGCCATCTCAGACAATGAGCAGTTCTTC.

CDR3 loop: CASSESRQGKSYEQYF. The CDR3 bases are TGCGCCAGCAGTGAGTCGCGACAGGGCAAATCCTACGAGCAGTACTTC. The chain combines TRBV10-2 with TRBJ2-7; TRBD1 aligns across 7 bases. This CDR3 comprises 16 residues. V was clipped by 0 bases and J by 1 base; unmatched bases: 6. CDR1 and CDR2 (germline): WSHSY, SAAADI.

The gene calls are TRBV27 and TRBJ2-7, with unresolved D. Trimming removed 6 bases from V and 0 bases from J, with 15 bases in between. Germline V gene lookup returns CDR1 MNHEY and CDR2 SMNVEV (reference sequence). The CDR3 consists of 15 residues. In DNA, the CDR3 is TGTGCCAGCAGCTTCGGTCCTGGCCACTCCTACGAGCAGTACTTC. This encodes CASSFGPGHSYEQYF.

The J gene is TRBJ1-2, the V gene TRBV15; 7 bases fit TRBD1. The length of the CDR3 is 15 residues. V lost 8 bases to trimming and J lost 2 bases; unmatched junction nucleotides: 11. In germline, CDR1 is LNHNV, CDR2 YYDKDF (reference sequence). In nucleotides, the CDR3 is TGTGCCACCGGGGGAGGGGGCGCGTCCAACTATGGCTACACCTTC. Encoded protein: CATGGGGASNYGYTF. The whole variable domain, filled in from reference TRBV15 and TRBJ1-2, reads DAMVIQNPRYQVTQFGKPVTLSCSQTLNHNVMYWYQQKSSQAPKLLFHYYDKDFNNEADTPDNFQSRRPNTSFCFLDIRSPGLGDTAMYLCATGGGGASNYGYTFGSGTRLTVV.

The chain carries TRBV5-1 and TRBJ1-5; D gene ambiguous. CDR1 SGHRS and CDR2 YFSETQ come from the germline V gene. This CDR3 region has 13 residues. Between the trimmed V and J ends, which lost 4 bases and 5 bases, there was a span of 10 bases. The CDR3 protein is CASSPWTDQPQHF. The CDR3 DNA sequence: TGCGCCAGCAGCCCTTGGACGGATCAGCCCCAGCATTTT.

CDR3 sequence: CASSDWDRGLGETQYF. CDR3 nucleotides: TGTGCCAGCAGTGATTGGGACAGGGGTCTAGGGGAGACCCAGTACTTC. The chain carries TRBV25-1 and TRBJ2-5, with 10 bases that match TRBD1. Trimming took 3 bases from V and 5 from J; bases not matched to a gene: 9. The CDR3 has 16 residues. Per the germline V gene, CDR1 is MGHDK and CDR2 is SYGVNS.

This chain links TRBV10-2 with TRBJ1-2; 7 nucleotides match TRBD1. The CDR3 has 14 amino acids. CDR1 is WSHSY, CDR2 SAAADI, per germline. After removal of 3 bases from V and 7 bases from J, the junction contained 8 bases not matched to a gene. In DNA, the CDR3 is TGCGCCAGCAGTGATGAGGGAAGGGGGCTTGGCTACACCTTC. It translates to CASSDEGRGLGYTF.

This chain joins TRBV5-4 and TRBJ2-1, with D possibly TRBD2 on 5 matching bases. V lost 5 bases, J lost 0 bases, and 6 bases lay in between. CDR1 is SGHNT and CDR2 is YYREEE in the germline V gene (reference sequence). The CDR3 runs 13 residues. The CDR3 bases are TGTGCCAGCAGACTAGACTCCTACAATGAGCAGTTCTTC. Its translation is CASRLDSYNEQFF.

The CDR3 reads CASSVATATGELFF. CDR3 nucleotide sequence: TGTGCCAGCAGCGTAGCTACAGCCACCGGGGAGCTGTTTTTT. V and J are TRBV9 and TRBJ2-2; D not certain. V dropped 0 bases and J dropped 4 bases, with 7 bases sitting between them. This CDR3 is 14 amino acids long. Germline CDR1 is SGDLS and CDR2 is YYNGEE.

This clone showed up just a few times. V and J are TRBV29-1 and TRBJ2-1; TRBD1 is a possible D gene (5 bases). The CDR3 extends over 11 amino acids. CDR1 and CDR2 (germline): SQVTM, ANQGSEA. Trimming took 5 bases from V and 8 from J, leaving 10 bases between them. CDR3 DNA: TGCAGCGTTTTTCAGGGCTATGAGCAGTTCTTC. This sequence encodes CSVFQGYEQFF.

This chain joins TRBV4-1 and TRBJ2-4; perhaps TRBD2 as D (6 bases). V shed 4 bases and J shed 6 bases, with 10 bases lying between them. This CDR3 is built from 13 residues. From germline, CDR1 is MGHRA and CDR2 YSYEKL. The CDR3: CASSPRRGNIQYF. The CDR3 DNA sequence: TGCGCCAGCAGCCCACGGCGGGGAAACATTCAGTACTTC.

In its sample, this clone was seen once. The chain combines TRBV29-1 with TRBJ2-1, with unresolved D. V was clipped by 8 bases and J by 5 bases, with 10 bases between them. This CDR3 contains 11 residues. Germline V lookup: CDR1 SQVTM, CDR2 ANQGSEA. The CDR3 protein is CSPSRDNEQFF. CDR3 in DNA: TGCAGCCCTTCAAGGGACAATGAGCAGTTCTTC.